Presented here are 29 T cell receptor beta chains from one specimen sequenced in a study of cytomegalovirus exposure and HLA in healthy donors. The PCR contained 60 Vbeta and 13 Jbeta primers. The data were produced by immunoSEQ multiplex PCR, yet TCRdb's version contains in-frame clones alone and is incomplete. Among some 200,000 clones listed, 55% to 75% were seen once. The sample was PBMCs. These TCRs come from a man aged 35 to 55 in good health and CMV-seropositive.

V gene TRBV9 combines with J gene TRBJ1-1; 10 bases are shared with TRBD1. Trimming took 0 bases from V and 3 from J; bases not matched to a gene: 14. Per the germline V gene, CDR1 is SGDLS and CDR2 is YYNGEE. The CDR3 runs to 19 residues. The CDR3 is CASSVGYDRGRYADTEAFF. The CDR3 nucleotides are TGTGCCAGCAGCGTAGGGTACGACAGGGGGCGGTACGCTGACACTGAAGCTTTCTTT.

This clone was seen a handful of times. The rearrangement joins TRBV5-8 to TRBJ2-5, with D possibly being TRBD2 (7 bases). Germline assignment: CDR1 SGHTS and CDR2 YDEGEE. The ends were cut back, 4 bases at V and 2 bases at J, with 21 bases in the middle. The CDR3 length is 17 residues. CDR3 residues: CASSQGEAGARQETQYF. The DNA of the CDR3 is TGTGCCAGCAGCCAAGGGGAGGCGGGGGCGCGGCAAGAGACCCAGTACTTC.

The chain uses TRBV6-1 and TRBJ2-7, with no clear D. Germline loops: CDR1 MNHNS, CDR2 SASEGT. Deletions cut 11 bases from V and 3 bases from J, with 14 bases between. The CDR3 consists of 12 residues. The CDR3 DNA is TGTGCCTCAGCCAGACTCTTCTACGAGCAGTACTTC. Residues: CASARLFYEQYF.

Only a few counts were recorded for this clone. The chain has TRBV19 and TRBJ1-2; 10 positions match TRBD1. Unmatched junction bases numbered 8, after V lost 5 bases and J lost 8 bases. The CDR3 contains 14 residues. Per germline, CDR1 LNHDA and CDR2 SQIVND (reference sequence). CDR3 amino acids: CASSPWGTGVGYTF. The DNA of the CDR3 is TGTGCCAGTAGTCCCTGGGGGACAGGGGTAGGCTACACCTTC. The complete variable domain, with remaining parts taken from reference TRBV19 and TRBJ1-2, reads DGGITQSPKYLFRKEGQNVTLSCEQNLNHDAMYWYRQDPGQGLRLIYYSQIVNDFQKGDIAEGYSVSREKKESFPLTVTSAQKNPTAFYLCASSPWGTGVGYTFGSGTRLTVV.

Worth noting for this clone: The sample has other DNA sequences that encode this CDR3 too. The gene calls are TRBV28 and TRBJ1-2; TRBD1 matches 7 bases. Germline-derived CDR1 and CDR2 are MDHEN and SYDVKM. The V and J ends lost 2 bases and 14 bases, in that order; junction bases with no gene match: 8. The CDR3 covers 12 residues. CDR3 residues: CASSLASRDSTF. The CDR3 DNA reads TGTGCCAGCAGTTTAGCCTCCCGGGACAGTACCTTC.

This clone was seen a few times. CDR3 sequence: CAISEGAPGDTQYF. The CDR3 DNA is TGTGCCATCAGTGAGGGGGCCCCGGGAGATACGCAGTATTTT. J is TRBJ2-3 and V is TRBV10-3; weak D call: TRBD1 (5 bases). Germline V gene data show CDR1 as ENHRY and CDR2 as SYGVKD. The V end lost 2 bases, the J end lost 5 bases, and 11 bases lay between the germline ends. There are 14 residues in the CDR3.

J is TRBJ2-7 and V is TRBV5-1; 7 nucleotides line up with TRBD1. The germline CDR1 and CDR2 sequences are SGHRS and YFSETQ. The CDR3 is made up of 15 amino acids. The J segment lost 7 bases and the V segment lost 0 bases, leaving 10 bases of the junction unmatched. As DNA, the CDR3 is TGCGCCAGCAGCTTGGGGGCAGGGGGATTAGTTGAGCAGTACTTC. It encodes CASSLGAGGLVEQYF.

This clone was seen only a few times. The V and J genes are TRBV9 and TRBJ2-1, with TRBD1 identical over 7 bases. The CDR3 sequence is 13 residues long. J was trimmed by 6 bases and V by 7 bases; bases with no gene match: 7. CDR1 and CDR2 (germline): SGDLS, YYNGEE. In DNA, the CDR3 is TGTGCCAGCGGTGGGACAGTACTCAATGAGCAGTTCTTC. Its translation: CASGGTVLNEQFF.

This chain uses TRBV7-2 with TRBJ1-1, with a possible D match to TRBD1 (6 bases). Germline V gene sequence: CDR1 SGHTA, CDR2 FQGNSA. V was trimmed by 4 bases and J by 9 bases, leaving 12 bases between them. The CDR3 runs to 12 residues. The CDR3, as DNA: TGTGCCAGCAGCTATACAGGGTTTCAAGCTTTCTTT. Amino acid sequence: CASSYTGFQAFF.

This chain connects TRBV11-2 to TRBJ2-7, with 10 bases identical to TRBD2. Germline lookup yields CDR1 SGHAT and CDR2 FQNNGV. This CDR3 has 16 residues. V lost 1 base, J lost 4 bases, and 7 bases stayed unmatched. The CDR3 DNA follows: TGTGCCAGCAGCTTAGCGGAGCGGGGGGGCAGGTACGAGCAGTACTTC. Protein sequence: CASSLAERGGRYEQYF.

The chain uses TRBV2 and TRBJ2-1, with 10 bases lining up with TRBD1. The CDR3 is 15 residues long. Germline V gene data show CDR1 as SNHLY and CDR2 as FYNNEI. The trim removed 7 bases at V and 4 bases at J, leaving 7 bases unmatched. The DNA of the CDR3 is TGTGCCAGCACCCGACAGGGGGCAAGTTACAATGAGCAGTTCTTC. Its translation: CASTRQGASYNEQFF.

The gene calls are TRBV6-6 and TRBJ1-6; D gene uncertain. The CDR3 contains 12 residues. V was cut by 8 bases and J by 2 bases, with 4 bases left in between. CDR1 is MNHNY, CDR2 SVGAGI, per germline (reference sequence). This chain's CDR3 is CASRPYNSPLHF. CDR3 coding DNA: TGTGCCAGCCGTCCCTATAATTCACCCCTCCACTTT.

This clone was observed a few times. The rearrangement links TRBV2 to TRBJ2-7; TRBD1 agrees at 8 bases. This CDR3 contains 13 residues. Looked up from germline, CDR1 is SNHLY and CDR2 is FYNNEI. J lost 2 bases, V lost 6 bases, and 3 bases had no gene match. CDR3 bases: TGTGCCAGCAGGGACAGGGTTCCCTACGAGCAGTACTTC. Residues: CASRDRVPYEQYF.

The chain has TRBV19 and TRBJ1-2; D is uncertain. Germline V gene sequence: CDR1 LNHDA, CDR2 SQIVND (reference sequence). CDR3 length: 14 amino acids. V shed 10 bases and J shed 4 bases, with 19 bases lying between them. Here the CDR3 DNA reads TGTGCCACCTTTACCCCCCTTACGGGCTATGGCTACACCTTC. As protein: CATFTPLTGYGYTF.

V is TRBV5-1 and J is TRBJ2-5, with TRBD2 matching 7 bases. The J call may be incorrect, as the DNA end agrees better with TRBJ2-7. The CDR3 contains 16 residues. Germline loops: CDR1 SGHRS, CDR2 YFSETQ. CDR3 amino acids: CASSTGGREGPYEQYF. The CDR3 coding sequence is TGCGCCAGCAGCACGGGAGGCAGGGAAGGCCCCTACGAGCAGTACTTC.

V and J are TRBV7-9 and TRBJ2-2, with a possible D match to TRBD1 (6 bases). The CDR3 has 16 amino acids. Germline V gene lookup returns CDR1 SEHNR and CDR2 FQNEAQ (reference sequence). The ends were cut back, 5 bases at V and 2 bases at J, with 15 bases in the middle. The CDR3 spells CASSPLRGTNTGELFF. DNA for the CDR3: TGTGCCAGCAGCCCCCTGAGGGGGACCAACACCGGGGAGCTGTTTTTT.

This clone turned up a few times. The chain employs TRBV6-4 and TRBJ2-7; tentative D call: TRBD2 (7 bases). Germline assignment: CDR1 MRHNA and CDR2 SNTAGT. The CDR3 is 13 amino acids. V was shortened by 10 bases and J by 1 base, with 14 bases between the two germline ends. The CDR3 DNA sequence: TGTGCCACGGGTGCGGGGGCTTCCTACGAGCAGTACTTC. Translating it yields CATGAGASYEQYF.

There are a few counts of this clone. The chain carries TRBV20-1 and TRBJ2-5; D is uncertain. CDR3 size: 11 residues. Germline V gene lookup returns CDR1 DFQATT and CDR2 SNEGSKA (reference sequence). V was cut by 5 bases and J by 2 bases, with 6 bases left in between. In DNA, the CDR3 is TGCAGTGCTCAGACACAAGAGACCCAGTACTTC. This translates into CSAQTQETQYF.

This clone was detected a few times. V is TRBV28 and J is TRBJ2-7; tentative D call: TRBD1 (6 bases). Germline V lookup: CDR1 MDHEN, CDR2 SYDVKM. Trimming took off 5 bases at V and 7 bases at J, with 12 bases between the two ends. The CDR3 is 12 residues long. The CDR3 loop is CASSLGQPEQYF. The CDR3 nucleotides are TGTGCCAGCAGTCTCGGACAGCCGGAGCAGTACTTC.

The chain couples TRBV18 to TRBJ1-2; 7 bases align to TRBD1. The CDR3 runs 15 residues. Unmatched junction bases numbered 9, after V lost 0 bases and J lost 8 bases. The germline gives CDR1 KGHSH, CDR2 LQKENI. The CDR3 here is CASSPPSDRVGGYTF. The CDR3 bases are TGTGCCAGCTCACCACCGTCAGACAGGGTTGGAGGCTACACCTTC.

The chain's CDR3 is CASSQATAGDTQYF. CDR3 DNA sequence: TGCGCCAGCAGCCAAGCAACCGCAGGGGATACGCAGTATTTT. The rearrangement links TRBV4-1 to TRBJ2-3; the D gene is possibly TRBD1 (5 bases). The germline gives CDR1 MGHRA, CDR2 YSYEKL. Trimming removed 1 base from V and 6 bases from J, with 11 bases in between. This CDR3 spans 14 amino acids.

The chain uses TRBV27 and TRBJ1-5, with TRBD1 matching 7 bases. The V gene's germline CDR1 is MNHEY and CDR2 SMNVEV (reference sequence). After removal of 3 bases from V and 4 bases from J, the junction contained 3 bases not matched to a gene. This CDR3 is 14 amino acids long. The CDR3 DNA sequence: TGTGCCAGCAGTTTCACAGGGGAGAATCAGCCCCAGCATTTT. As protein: CASSFTGENQPQHF.

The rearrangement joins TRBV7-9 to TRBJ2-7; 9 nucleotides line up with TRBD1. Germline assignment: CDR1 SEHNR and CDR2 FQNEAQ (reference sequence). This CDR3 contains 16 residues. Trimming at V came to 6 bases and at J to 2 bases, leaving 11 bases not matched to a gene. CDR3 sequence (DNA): TGTGCCAGCAGAGAACTGGACAGGGGACGGACCTACGAGCAGTACTTC. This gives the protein CASRELDRGRTYEQYF.

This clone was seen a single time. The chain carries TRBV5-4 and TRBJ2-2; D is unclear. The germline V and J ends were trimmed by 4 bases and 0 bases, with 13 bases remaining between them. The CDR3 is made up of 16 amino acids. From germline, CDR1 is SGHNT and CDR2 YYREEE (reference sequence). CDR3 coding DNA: TGTGCCAGCAGCCACTCCCCGTTACCGAACACCGGGGAGCTGTTTTTT. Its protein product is CASSHSPLPNTGELFF.

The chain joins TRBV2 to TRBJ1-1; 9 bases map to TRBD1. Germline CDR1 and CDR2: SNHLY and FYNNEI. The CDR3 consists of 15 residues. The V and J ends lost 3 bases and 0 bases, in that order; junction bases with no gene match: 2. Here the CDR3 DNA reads TGTGCCAGCAGTGAGGGGACAGGGATGAACACTGAAGCTTTCTTT. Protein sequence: CASSEGTGMNTEAFF.

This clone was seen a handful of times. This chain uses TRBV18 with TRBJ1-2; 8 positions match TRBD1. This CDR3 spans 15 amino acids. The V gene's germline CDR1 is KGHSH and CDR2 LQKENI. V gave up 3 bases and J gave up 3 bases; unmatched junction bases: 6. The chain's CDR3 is CASSPARQGHYGYTF. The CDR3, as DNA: TGTGCCAGCTCACCCGCCAGACAGGGGCACTATGGCTACACCTTC.

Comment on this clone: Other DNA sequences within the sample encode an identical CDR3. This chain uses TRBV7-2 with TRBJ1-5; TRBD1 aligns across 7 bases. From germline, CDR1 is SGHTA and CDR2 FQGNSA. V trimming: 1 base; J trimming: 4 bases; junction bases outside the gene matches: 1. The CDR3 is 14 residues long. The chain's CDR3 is CASSLDRGNQPQHF. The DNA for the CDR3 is TGTGCCAGCAGCTTAGACAGGGGAAATCAGCCCCAGCATTTT.

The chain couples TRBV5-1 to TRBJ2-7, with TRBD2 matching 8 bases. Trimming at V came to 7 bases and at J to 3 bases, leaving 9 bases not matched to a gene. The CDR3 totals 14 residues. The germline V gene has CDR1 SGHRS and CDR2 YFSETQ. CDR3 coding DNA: TGCGCCAGCTCTATCGGGGGGGCCCGCTACGAGCAGTACTTC. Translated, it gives CASSIGGARYEQYF.

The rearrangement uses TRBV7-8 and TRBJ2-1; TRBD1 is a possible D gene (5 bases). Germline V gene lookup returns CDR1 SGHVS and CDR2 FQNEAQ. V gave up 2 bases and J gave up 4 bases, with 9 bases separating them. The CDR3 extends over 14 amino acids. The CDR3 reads CASSLSDSYNEQFF. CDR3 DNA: TGTGCCAGCAGCTTATCCGACAGTTACAATGAGCAGTTCTTC.